This T cell receptor (beta chain) was found in a study of T cell responses to AZD1222 COVID-19 vaccine. Findings and limits, study-wide: Reports indicate that nearly half of spike-specific TCRs are directed at unmutated variant regions. The donors showed a predominance of white British ancestry and of females, with possible underestimation of clonal diversity.

This CDR3 comprises 17 residues. V was clipped by 1 base and J by 1 base, with 17 bases between them. CDR1 and CDR2 (germline): SGHRS, YFSETQ. On this clone: Its antigen is unidentified.

The method was immunoSEQ multiplex PCR; TCRdb's version includes in-frame clones alone and lacks a portion of them. The sample has roughly 120,000 clones; 70% to 90% are singletons. The specimen was peripheral blood, collected on day 0 of AZD1222 vaccination. The sequence came from an adult in good health. V is TRBV5-1 and J is TRBJ1-1; no definite D call. The CDR3 sequence is CASSLLTGDFKNTEAFF. DNA for the CDR3: TGCGCCAGCAGCTTGTTGACGGGAGACTTTAAGAACACTGAAGCTTTCTTT.